This passage covers 32 T cell receptor beta chains from one sample sequenced in a study of T cell repertoires and HLA-DP antigens. Their specific antigens are unknown. Here immunoSEQ multiplex PCR was the method, and the copy in TCRdb shows in-frame clones only, minus some. Of some 120,000 clones listed, 92% are singletons. The material sequenced was CD4+ T cells from PBMCs. The source of these receptors is a woman aged 18-29 years in good health and CMV-seronegative.

This CDR3 reads CASSESDSGANVLTF. CDR3 DNA: TGTGCCAGCAGTGAATCGGACTCTGGGGCCAACGTCCTGACTTTC. V gene TRBV6-1 combines with J gene TRBJ2-6; D ambiguous. Germline assignment: CDR1 MNHNS and CDR2 SASEGT. Between the trimmed V and J ends, which lost 2 bases and 0 bases, there was a span of 5 bases. The CDR3 is 15 amino acids.

This rearrangement joins TRBV29-1 to TRBJ1-1, with a weak D call TRBD1 (5 bases). Per germline, CDR1 SQVTM and CDR2 ANQGSEA. V lost 5 bases and J lost 2, with 12 bases in between. CDR3 length: 13 residues. CDR3 residues: CSVWDGRNTEAFF. The CDR3 DNA follows: TGCAGCGTTTGGGACGGCCGAAACACTGAAGCTTTCTTT.

The gene calls are TRBV9 and TRBJ1-5; TRBD1 might be the D (6 bases). V lost 4 bases, J lost 1 base, and 12 bases lay in between. This CDR3 region has 15 residues. Germline V lookup: CDR1 SGDLS, CDR2 YYNGEE. CDR3 region: CASSSDSNSNQPQHF. The CDR3 DNA reads as TGTGCCAGCAGCTCGGACAGTAACAGCAATCAGCCCCAGCATTTT.

This clone has a single count. This chain joins TRBV30 and TRBJ2-5; TRBD2 matches at 10 bases. CDR1 and CDR2 (germline): GTSNPN, SVGIG (reference sequence). This CDR3 is built from 14 residues. V lost 3 bases and J lost 4; bases outside the gene matches: 5. The CDR3 region is CAWRKAGGPETQYF. In DNA, the CDR3 is TGTGCCTGGAGGAAAGCGGGAGGGCCAGAGACCCAGTACTTC.

This chain joins TRBV5-1 and TRBJ2-2, with D perhaps matching TRBD1 (6 bases). The length of the CDR3 is 15 residues. Germline loops: CDR1 SGHRS, CDR2 YFSETQ. The V end lost 4 bases, the J end lost 6 bases, and 16 bases lay between the germline ends. CDR3 sequence reads: CASSNSTGMAGELFF. CDR3 in DNA: TGCGCCAGCAGCAACAGTACAGGGATGGCCGGGGAGCTGTTTTTT.

The chain carries TRBV5-4 and TRBJ1-3; D gene uncertain. The germline V and J ends were trimmed by 4 bases and 4 bases, with 9 bases remaining between them. The CDR3 has 13 amino acids. Germline assignment: CDR1 SGHNT and CDR2 YYREEE (reference sequence). CDR3 amino acids: CASSPVDGNTIYF. The CDR3 DNA is TGTGCCAGCAGCCCCGTGGACGGAAACACCATATATTTT.

The chain recombines TRBV15 with TRBJ1-3; TRBD1 aligns across 7 bases. The trim removed 4 bases at V and 2 bases at J, leaving 5 bases unmatched. The CDR3 sequence is 15 residues long. CDR1 and CDR2 from the germline V gene are LNHNV and YYDKDF (reference sequence). The CDR3 bases are TGTGCCACCAGCAAAGACAGGGTTCCTGGAAACACCATATATTTT. Translation: CATSKDRVPGNTIYF.

This chain joins TRBV5-1 and TRBJ1-1; D unclear. The germline V gene has CDR1 SGHRS and CDR2 YFSETQ. There are 14 residues in the CDR3. V lost 1 base and J lost 7, with 14 bases in between. CDR3 loop: CASSLPQIGNEAFF. Here the CDR3 DNA reads TGCGCCAGCAGCTTGCCCCAGATCGGAAATGAAGCTTTCTTT.

The table lists this clone with a count of one. The chain joins TRBV2 to TRBJ2-6; D is unclear. The CDR3 loop spans 15 amino acids. V gave up 4 bases and J gave up 0 bases, with 7 bases separating them. Germline CDR1 reads SNHLY; CDR2 reads FYNNEI. CDR3 coding DNA: TGTGCCAGCAGTGTCGGTGCCTCTGGGGCCAACGTCCTGACTTTC. Translated, it gives CASSVGASGANVLTF.

J is TRBJ1-2 and V is TRBV14; 8 positions match TRBD1. V lost 4 bases, J lost 7 bases, and 8 bases stayed unmatched. CDR1 is SGHDN, CDR2 FVKESK, per germline. The CDR3 runs 14 residues. Here the CDR3 reads CASSLDRGQGGYTF. CDR3 nucleotide sequence: TGTGCCAGCAGCCTCGACAGGGGTCAGGGTGGCTACACCTTC. The variable domain in full, completed from reference TRBV14 and TRBJ1-2, reads EAGVTQFPSHSVIEKGQTVTLRCDPISGHDNLYWYRRVMGKEIKFLLHFVKESKQDESGMPNNRFLAERTGGTYSTLKVQPAELEDSGVYFCASSLDRGQGGYTFGSGTRLTVV.

For the CDR3, the DNA is TGTGCCAGCAGCTTAGCCGGGACAGGCAACTATGGCTACACCTTC. Translated, it gives CASSLAGTGNYGYTF. The genes are TRBV7-2 and TRBJ1-2, with TRBD1 matching over 8 bases. V gave up 0 bases and J gave up 2 bases; unmatched junction bases: 2. Germline CDR1 and CDR2: SGHTA and FQGNSA. CDR3 length: 15 residues. Looking up the rest from reference TRBV7-2 and TRBJ1-2 gives the full variable domain: GAGVSQSPSNKVTEKGKDVELRCDPISGHTALYWYRQSLGQGLEFLIYFQGNSAPDKSGLPSDRFSAERTGGSVSTLTIQRTQQEDSAVYLCASSLAGTGNYGYTFGSGTRLTVV.

The chain carries TRBV27 and TRBJ1-1, with D possibly TRBD1 on 5 matching bases. The ends were cut back, 6 bases at V and 4 bases at J, with 15 bases in the middle. The CDR3 contains 14 residues. Germline values: CDR1 MNHEY, CDR2 SMNVEV (reference sequence). The CDR3 DNA reads as TGTGCCAGCAGCCCTTGGGGCCGGGGCACTGAAGCTTTCTTT. This encodes CASSPWGRGTEAFF.

The chain couples TRBV5-1 to TRBJ2-3, with D maybe TRBD2 (7 bases). This CDR3 comprises 16 residues. With 0 bases removed from V and 2 bases from J, the gap between germline ends came to 13 bases. Germline CDR1 and CDR2: SGHRS and YFSETQ. CDR3 residues: CASSLVQGRATDTQYF. In DNA form, the CDR3 reads TGCGCCAGCAGCTTGGTTCAGGGGAGGGCCACAGATACGCAGTATTTT.

This rearrangement joins TRBV7-3 to TRBJ2-5; possibly TRBD1 or TRBD2 for D (5 bases each). CDR1 and CDR2 (germline): SGHTA, FQGTGA. The V end lost 2 bases, the J end lost 4 bases, and 8 bases lay between the germline ends. The CDR3 is 13 residues long. CDR3 coding DNA: TGTGCCAGCAGCTTAGTGAGGGGAGAGACCCAGTACTTC. Amino acids: CASSLVRGETQYF.

This clone was detected a few times. This chain connects TRBV6-1 to TRBJ1-5; D ambiguous. V shed 8 bases and J shed 1 base, with 9 bases lying between them. There are 13 residues in the CDR3. CDR1 and CDR2 (germline): MNHNS, SASEGT. CDR3 in DNA: TGTGCCAGCTCCGTAGGGAGCAATCAGCCCCAGCATTTT. This sequence encodes CASSVGSNQPQHF.

This clone was picked up one time. The V gene is TRBV5-1, the J gene TRBJ1-1; 8 bases fit TRBD1. V lost 1 base to trimming and J lost 4 bases; unmatched junction nucleotides: 3. The length of the CDR3 is 14 residues. Germline loops: CDR1 SGHRS, CDR2 YFSETQ. The CDR3 DNA sequence: TGCGCCAGCAGCTTGCAGGGGGCAGCCACTGAAGCTTTCTTT. This encodes CASSLQGAATEAFF.

V and J are TRBV28 and TRBJ2-1; 11 bases match TRBD2. Germline trimming cut 1 base from V and 2 bases from J; bases unmatched to any gene: 13. The CDR3 length is 20 residues. In germline, CDR1 is MDHEN, CDR2 SYDVKM. As DNA, the CDR3 is TGTGCCAGCAGTTTATACCCTCCTCTCGAACTAGCGGGGGCCTACAATGAGCAGTTCTTC. It translates to CASSLYPPLELAGAYNEQFF.

The V and J genes are TRBV28 and TRBJ1-4; 10 bases align to TRBD1. V shed 8 bases and J 7 bases; nucleotides not matched to a gene: 7. Germline V lookup: CDR1 MDHEN, CDR2 SYDVKM. This CDR3 contains 14 residues. The CDR3 bases are TGTGCCAGCTTTGACAGGGGGCTGAGTGAAAAACTGTTTTTT. It yields the protein CASFDRGLSEKLFF.

The rearrangement joins TRBV5-1 to TRBJ2-1; the match to TRBD2 covers 8 bases. Germline V gene data show CDR1 as SGHRS and CDR2 as YFSETQ. After removal of 4 bases from V and 4 bases from J, the junction contained 10 bases not matched to a gene. The CDR3 consists of 16 residues. CDR3 DNA sequence: TGCGCCAGCAGCCCCGATCTTACGGGAGGGTACAATGAGCAGTTCTTC. Amino acids: CASSPDLTGGYNEQFF.

V and J are TRBV28 and TRBJ2-2; D remains ambiguous. This CDR3 has 13 amino acids. Germline V gene sequence: CDR1 MDHEN, CDR2 SYDVKM. Trimming took off 2 bases at V and 2 bases at J, with 3 bases between the two ends. CDR3 DNA: TGTGCCAGCAGTTTACATAACACCGGGGAGCTGTTTTTT. This gives the protein CASSLHNTGELFF.

V usage is TRBV28 and J usage is TRBJ1-3; perhaps TRBD1 as D (6 bases). Per the germline V gene, CDR1 is MDHEN and CDR2 is SYDVKM. V lost 5 bases and J 4 bases, leaving 15 bases between the germline ends. This CDR3 spans 15 amino acids. CDR3 residues: CASSQGTLEGNTIYF. For the CDR3, the DNA is TGTGCCAGCAGTCAGGGGACACTAGAGGGAAACACCATATATTTT.

CDR3 sequence: CASSRTPWDEQYV. The DNA for the CDR3 is TGCGCCAGCAGCCGGACGCCTTGGGACGAGCAGTACGTC. The chain couples TRBV4-1 to TRBJ2-7; no reliable D call. Trimming took 4 bases from V and 5 from J, leaving 12 bases between them. The germline V gene has CDR1 MGHRA and CDR2 YSYEKL. This CDR3 comprises 13 residues.

The V and J genes are TRBV6-5 and TRBJ1-6; no reliable D call. CDR1 is MNHEY and CDR2 is SVGAGI in the germline V gene. The CDR3 runs to 12 residues. The V end lost 7 bases, the J end lost 17 bases, and 18 bases lay between the germline ends. The CDR3 DNA is TGTGCCAGCAAATCGGGCTCCTCGGCCTTCCACTTT. Translation gives CASKSGSSAFHF.

The CDR3 loop is CASAASRGTGIVPQHF. CDR3 nucleotides: TGTGCCAGTGCTGCCAGTAGGGGGACAGGCATCGTGCCCCAGCATTTT. The V and J genes are TRBV19 and TRBJ1-5; 8 positions agree with TRBD1. Germline-derived CDR1 and CDR2 are LNHDA and SQIVND (reference sequence). This CDR3 region has 16 residues. Trimming cost V 8 bases and J 9 bases; bases outside gene matches: 18.

This clone was recorded only once. V usage is TRBV7-6 and J usage is TRBJ2-5; no clear D gene. This CDR3 has 13 residues. V was shortened by 2 bases and J by 0 bases, with 4 bases between the two germline ends. Germline CDR1 reads SGHVS; CDR2 reads FNYEAQ. The CDR3 DNA is TGTGCCAGCAGCTTATATTACCAAGAGACCCAGTACTTC. Translating gives CASSLYYQETQYF.

The V gene is TRBV4-2, the J gene TRBJ2-1, with 11 bases fitting TRBD1. The germline gives CDR1 LGHNA, CDR2 YNFKEQ. J lost 7 bases, V lost 5 bases, and 13 bases had no gene match. The CDR3 is 17 residues long. The CDR3 DNA is TGTGCCAGCAGCGCTAGTAGAAGGACAGGGGGCGCAAATGAGCAGTTCTTC. Amino acid sequence: CASSASRRTGGANEQFF.

The gene calls are TRBV5-6 and TRBJ2-7; no definite D call. Trimming took 1 base from V and 3 from J, leaving 14 bases between them. CDR1 SGHDT and CDR2 YYEEEE come from the germline V gene. The CDR3 covers 15 residues. The CDR3 DNA is TGTGCCAGCAGCTTGACAACGGAAAGGTACTACGAGCAGTACTTC. Translating it yields CASSLTTERYYEQYF.

The rearrangement links TRBV10-3 to TRBJ1-1; 8 nucleotides agree with TRBD1. Per germline, CDR1 ENHRY and CDR2 SYGVKD. J was trimmed by 0 bases and V by 0 bases; bases with no gene match: 9. CDR3 length: 18 amino acids. As DNA, the CDR3 is TGTGCCATCAGTGAGTCGCCCTCGGGGACAGGCCTGAACACTGAAGCTTTCTTT. It codes for CAISESPSGTGLNTEAFF.

The chain is built from TRBV7-9 and TRBJ2-1, with D perhaps given as TRBD1 or TRBD2 (6 bases each). The CDR3 is made up of 16 amino acids. The germline CDR1 and CDR2 sequences are SEHNR and FQNEAQ (reference sequence). V was pared by 3 bases and J by 6 bases, with 18 bases between. CDR3 sequence reads: CASSFWSGGTPNEQFF. DNA of the CDR3: TGTGCCAGCAGCTTCTGGTCCGGGGGCACCCCCAATGAGCAGTTCTTC.

The rearrangement joins TRBV6-1 to TRBJ2-7; D is uncertain. CDR3 length: 13 amino acids. The ends were cut back, 2 bases at V and 0 bases at J, with 5 bases in the middle. Germline CDR1 MNHNS, CDR2 SASEGT. CDR3 nucleotides: TGTGCCAGCAGTGAAATGGCCTCCTACGAGCAGTACGTC. Translated: CASSEMASYEQYV.

This clone was recorded once. This chain links TRBV5-4 with TRBJ2-3; TRBD2 matches at 15 bases. Per the germline V gene, CDR1 is SGHNT and CDR2 is YYREEE (reference sequence). The CDR3 sequence is 17 residues long. With 0 bases clipped from V and 5 bases from J, the junction kept 4 bases outside the gene matches. The CDR3 bases are TGTGCCAGCAGCTTGGGGACTAGCGGGAGGGCAGGAGATACGCAGTATTTT. Protein: CASSLGTSGRAGDTQYF.

The chain joins TRBV7-6 to TRBJ1-1, with 10 bases identical to TRBD1. The CDR3 consists of 18 residues. V trimming: 5 bases; J trimming: 6 bases; junction bases outside the gene matches: 18. Germline CDR1 and CDR2: SGHVS and FNYEAQ. The CDR3 is CASSPVKTGGDGYAEAFF. The CDR3 coding sequence is TGTGCCAGCAGCCCAGTGAAGACAGGGGGCGACGGGTACGCTGAAGCTTTCTTT.